This T cell receptor (beta chain) derives from a study of blood T cell repertoires in COVID-19. Study background: In each case, the material was cDNA or gDNA derived from T cells, B-cell-depleted T cells, or PBMCs.

Trimming stripped 8 bases from V and 5 bases from J, with 22 bases between. The CDR3 runs 14 residues. CDR1 SQVTM and CDR2 ANQGSEA come from the germline V gene. The repertoire was sequenced with immunoSEQ multiplex PCR; TCRdb's copy has only in-frame clones and lacks some. Of hundreds of thousands of clones detected, around 87% appear once; the ten largest clones hold about 2.1%. Patients from Seattle were sampled longitudinally, starting during active infection. The source is a woman aged 60-75 years with COVID-19, enrolled during active disease. Input material: peripheral blood. This rearrangement joins TRBV29-1 to TRBJ2-7; tentative D call: TRBD1 (5 bases). CDR3 DNA sequence: TGCAGCACCATGCCGGTCAGGACATCGCACGAGCAGTACTTC. Residues: CSTMPVRTSHEQYF.